This T cell receptor beta chain emerged from a study of cytomegalovirus exposure and HLA in healthy donors. Overall study: A later analysis reported the same platform for the approximately 110 validation repertoires and the roughly 700 first-cohort repertoires. Broader study findings: TCR beta chains numbering 164 were designated cytomegalovirus-associated. Confirmation was obtained in vitro that a few CMV-associated chains are specific for CMV antigens.

The data were produced by immunoSEQ multiplex PCR, yet TCRdb's version contains in-frame clones alone and is incomplete. The table has roughly 100,000 clones, approximately 95% seen once. V dropped 0 bases and J dropped 7; count of bases not matched to a gene: 4. From germline, CDR1 is LGHNA and CDR2 YNFKEQ. The CDR3 consists of 16 residues. Comments on this clone: Antigen: not known.

The chain links TRBV4-2 to TRBJ2-2; the match to TRBD1 covers 11 bases. The sequenced sample was PBMCs. This sequence was found in a woman between 18 and 29 years old in good health and CMV-seronegative. The CDR3 coding sequence is TGTGCCAGCAGCCAAGAGGGACAGGGGGAGATCGGGGAGCTGTTTTTT. It encodes CASSQEGQGEIGELFF.